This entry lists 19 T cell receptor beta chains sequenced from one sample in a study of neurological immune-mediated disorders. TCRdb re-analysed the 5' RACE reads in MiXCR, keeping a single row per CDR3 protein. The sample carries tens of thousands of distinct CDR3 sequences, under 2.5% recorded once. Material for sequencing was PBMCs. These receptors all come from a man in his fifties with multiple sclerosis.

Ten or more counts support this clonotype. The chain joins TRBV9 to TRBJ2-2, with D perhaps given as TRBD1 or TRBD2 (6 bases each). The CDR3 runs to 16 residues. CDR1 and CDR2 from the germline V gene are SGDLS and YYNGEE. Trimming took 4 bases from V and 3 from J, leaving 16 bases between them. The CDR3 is CASSPSGAPDTGELFF. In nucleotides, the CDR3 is TGTGCCAGCAGCCCCTCGGGGGCGCCGGACACCGGGGAGCTGTTTTTT.

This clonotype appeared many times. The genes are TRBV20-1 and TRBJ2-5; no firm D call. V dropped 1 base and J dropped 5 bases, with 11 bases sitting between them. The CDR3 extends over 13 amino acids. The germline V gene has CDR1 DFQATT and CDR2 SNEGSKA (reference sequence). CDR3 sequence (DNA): TGCAGTGCTAGAGGGGGTGGAGCGGAGACCCAGTACTTC. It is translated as CSARGGGAETQYF.

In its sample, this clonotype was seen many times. For the CDR3, the DNA is TGTGCCAGCAGTTTTTCGTCCTACGAGCAGTACTTC. It encodes CASSFSSYEQYF. This chain links TRBV6-2 or TRBV6-3 with TRBJ2-7, with D unclear. The CDR3 is 12 residues long. The germline gives CDR1 MNHEY, CDR2 SVGEGT. With 4 bases removed from V and 1 base from J, the gap between germline ends came to 5 bases.

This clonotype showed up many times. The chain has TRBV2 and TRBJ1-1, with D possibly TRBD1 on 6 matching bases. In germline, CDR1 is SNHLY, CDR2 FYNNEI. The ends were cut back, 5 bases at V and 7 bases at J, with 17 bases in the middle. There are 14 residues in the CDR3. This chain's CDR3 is CASSTTGLLGEAFF. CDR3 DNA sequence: TGTGCCAGCAGTACCACAGGGTTACTGGGTGAAGCTTTCTTT.

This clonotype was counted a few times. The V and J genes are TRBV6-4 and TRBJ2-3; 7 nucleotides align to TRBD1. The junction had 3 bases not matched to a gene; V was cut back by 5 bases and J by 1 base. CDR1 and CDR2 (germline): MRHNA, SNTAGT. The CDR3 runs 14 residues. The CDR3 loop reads CASSTGEGTDTQYF. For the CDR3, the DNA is TGTGCCAGCAGTACAGGGGAAGGCACAGATACGCAGTATTTT.

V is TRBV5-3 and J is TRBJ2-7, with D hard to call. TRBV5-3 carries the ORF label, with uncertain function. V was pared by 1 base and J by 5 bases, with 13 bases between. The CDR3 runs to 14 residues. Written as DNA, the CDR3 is TGTGCCAGAAGCTTGTACCAGATTACTAACGAGCAGTACTTC. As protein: CARSLYQITNEQYF.

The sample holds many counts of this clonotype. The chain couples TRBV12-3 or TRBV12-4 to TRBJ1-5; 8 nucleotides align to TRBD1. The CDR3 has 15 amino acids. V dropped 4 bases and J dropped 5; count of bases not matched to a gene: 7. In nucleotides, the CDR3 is TGTGCCAGCAGTTCCTTCGCAGGGGGCGATCAGCCCCAGCATTTT. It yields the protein CASSSFAGGDQPQHF.

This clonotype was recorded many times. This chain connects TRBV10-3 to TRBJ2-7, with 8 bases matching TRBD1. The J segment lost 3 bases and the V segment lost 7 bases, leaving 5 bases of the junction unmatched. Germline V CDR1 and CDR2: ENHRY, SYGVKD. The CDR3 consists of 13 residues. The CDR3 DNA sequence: TGTGCCATCACCGATGACAGGGGCTACGAGCAGTACTTC. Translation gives CAITDDRGYEQYF.

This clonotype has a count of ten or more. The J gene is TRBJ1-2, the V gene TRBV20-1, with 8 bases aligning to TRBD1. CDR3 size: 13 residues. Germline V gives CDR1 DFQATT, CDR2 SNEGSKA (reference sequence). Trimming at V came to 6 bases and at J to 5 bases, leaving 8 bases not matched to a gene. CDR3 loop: CSARTGFQYGYTF. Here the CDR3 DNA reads TGCAGTGCGCGGACAGGGTTTCAATATGGCTACACCTTC.

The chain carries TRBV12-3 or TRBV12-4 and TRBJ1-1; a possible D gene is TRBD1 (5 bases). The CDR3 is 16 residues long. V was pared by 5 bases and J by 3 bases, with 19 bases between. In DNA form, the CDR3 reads TGTGCCAGCAGTCCCCGAGCGGGGCTCTTGGACACTGAAGCTTTCTTT. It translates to CASSPRAGLLDTEAFF.

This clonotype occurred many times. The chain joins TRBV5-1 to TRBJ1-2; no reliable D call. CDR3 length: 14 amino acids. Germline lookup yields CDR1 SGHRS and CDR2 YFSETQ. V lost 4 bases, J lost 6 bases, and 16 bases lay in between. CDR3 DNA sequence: TGCGCCAGCAGCCCCGACATGCGGGGTAATGGCTACACCTTC. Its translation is CASSPDMRGNGYTF. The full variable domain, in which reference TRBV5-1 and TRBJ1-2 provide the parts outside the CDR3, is KAGVTQTPRYLIKTRGQQVTLSCSPISGHRSVSWYQQTPGQGLQFLFEYFSETQRNKGNFPGRFSGRQFSNSRSEMNVSTLELGDSALYLCASSPDMRGNGYTFGSGTRLTVV.

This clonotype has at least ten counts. CDR3 loop: CSARSQSGGTGELFF. The CDR3 DNA reads as TGCAGTGCTAGAAGTCAGTCAGGGGGTACCGGGGAGCTGTTTTTT. J is TRBJ2-2 and V is TRBV20-1; TRBD1 agrees at 7 bases. Germline CDR1 reads DFQATT; CDR2 reads SNEGSKA (reference sequence). This CDR3 is built from 15 residues. V was clipped by 2 bases and J by 5 bases; unmatched bases: 8.

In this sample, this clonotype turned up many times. CDR3 residues: CASSINNSPLHF. Here the CDR3 DNA reads TGTGCCAGCAGCATCAATAATTCACCCCTCCACTTT. The V call is TRBV7-2, the J call TRBJ1-6; D unresolved. The germline CDR1 and CDR2 sequences are SGHTA and FQGNSA. V was pared by 5 bases and J by 5 bases, with 4 bases between. The length of the CDR3 is 12 residues.

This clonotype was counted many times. The CDR3 coding sequence is TGTGCCAGCAGCGTAGGGACGGACCCTTACGAGCAGTACTTC. Translated, it gives CASSVGTDPYEQYF. The chain is built from TRBV9 and TRBJ2-7; no reliable D call. The CDR3 contains 14 residues. V lost 0 bases and J 4 bases, leaving 11 bases between the germline ends. Germline V lookup: CDR1 SGDLS, CDR2 YYNGEE.

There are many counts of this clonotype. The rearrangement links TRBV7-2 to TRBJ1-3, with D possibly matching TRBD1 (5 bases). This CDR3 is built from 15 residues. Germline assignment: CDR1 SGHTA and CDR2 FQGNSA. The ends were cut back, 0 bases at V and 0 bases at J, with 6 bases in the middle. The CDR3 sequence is CASSLATDSGNTIYF. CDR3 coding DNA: TGTGCCAGCAGCTTAGCGACAGACTCTGGAAACACCATATATTTT.

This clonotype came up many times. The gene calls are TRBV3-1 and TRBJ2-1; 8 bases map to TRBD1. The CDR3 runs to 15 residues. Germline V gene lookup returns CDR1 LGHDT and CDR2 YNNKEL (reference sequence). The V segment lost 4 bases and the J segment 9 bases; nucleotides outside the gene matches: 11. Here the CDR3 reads CASSLLRQGAAEQFF. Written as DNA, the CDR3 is TGTGCCAGCAGCCTTCTCAGGCAGGGGGCAGCTGAGCAGTTCTTC.

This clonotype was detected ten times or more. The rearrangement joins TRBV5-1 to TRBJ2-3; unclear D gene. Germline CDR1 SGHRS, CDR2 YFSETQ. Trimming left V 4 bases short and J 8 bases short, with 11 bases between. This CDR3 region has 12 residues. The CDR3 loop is CASSDSQTTQYF. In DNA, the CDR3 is TGCGCCAGCAGCGACTCACAGACTACGCAGTATTTT.

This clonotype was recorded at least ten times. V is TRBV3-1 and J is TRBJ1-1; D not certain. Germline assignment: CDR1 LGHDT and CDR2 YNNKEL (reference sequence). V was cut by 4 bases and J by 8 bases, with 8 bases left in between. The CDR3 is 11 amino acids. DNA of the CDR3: TGTGCCAGCAGCCTCAAGGCGGAAGCTTTCTTT. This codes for CASSLKAEAFF.

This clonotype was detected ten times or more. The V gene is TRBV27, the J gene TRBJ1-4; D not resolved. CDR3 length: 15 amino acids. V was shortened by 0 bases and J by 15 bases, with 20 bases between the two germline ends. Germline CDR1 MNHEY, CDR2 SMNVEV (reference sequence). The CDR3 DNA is TGTGCCAGCAGTTTATCTGGCAGCTGGCCAGAAAGGATGTTTTTT. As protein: CASSLSGSWPERMFF.